These 16 T cell receptor beta chains were sequenced from one sample in a study of T cell responses to AZD1222 COVID-19 vaccine. TCRdb's table, derived via immunoSEQ multiplex PCR, lists solely in-frame clones and lacks some. The sample consists of 130,000 to 150,000 clones, 88% of them appearing once. Sequencing was performed on peripheral blood, taken on day 0 of MenACWY control vaccination. Source of these receptors: an adult in good health.

This clone appeared once. The chain links TRBV9 to TRBJ1-2; 8 bases match TRBD1. There are 14 residues in the CDR3. V dropped 4 bases and J dropped 8; count of bases not matched to a gene: 10. Germline values: CDR1 SGDLS, CDR2 YYNGEE. The CDR3 DNA sequence: TGTGCCAGCAGCCTCAGTCAGGGGGCAAGGGGCTACACCTTC. It is translated as CASSLSQGARGYTF.

The chain combines TRBV18 with TRBJ1-5, with D possibly matching TRBD1 (5 bases). The CDR3 spans 16 residues. V gave up 3 bases and J gave up 2 bases, with 14 bases separating them. Germline V gene lookup returns CDR1 KGHSH and CDR2 LQKENI. The CDR3 is CASSPLRVLGNQPQHF. CDR3 DNA sequence: TGTGCCAGCTCACCTCTCAGGGTTTTGGGCAATCAGCCCCAGCATTTT.

The chain combines TRBV11-2 with TRBJ2-7, with TRBD2 matching over 8 bases. Germline-derived CDR1 and CDR2 are SGHAT and FQNNGV. With 5 bases clipped from V and 2 bases from J, the junction kept 11 bases outside the gene matches. This CDR3 contains 16 residues. CDR3 coding DNA: TGTGCCAGCAGCCTGATGGGCGGGGGGCTTCCCTACGAGCAGTACTTC. It yields the protein CASSLMGGGLPYEQYF.

The CDR3 sequence is CASSLSPTENEQFF. Here the CDR3 DNA reads TGTGCCAGCAGTTTATCCCCGACTGAGAATGAGCAGTTCTTC. The chain couples TRBV27 to TRBJ2-1; no firm D call. Germline loops: CDR1 MNHEY, CDR2 SMNVEV (reference sequence). The CDR3 length is 14 residues. The ends were cut back, 0 bases at V and 7 bases at J, with 10 bases in the middle.

The rearrangement uses TRBV9 and TRBJ1-4, with D possibly matching TRBD1 (6 bases). Germline V CDR1 and CDR2: SGDLS, YYNGEE. V lost 0 bases, J lost 5 bases, and 14 bases lay in between. This CDR3 is 16 amino acids long. CDR3 amino acids: CASSVAPDRLNEKLFF. CDR3 bases: TGTGCCAGCAGCGTAGCCCCTGACAGGTTGAATGAAAAACTGTTTTTT.

The chain combines TRBV7-6 with TRBJ2-1, with D possibly matching TRBD2 (6 bases). Germline V lookup: CDR1 SGHVS, CDR2 FNYEAQ. The CDR3 consists of 17 residues. Trimming shortened V by 2 bases and J by 0 bases, and 14 bases separated the two germline ends. CDR3 nucleotide sequence: TGTGCCAGCAGCTTATCGGGCGGGGTTCCCTCCTACAATGAGCAGTTCTTC. Translation gives CASSLSGGVPSYNEQFF.

This chain connects TRBV5-1 to TRBJ1-1; D perhaps matches TRBD1 (5 bases). Trimming removed 7 bases from V and 1 base from J, with 11 bases in between. The CDR3 is made up of 13 amino acids. Germline-derived CDR1 and CDR2 are SGHRS and YFSETQ. CDR3 sequence (DNA): TGCGCCAGCCGTCGGGGGTCGAACACTGAAGCTTTCTTT. Translating gives CASRRGSNTEAFF.

The chain employs TRBV12-5 and TRBJ1-1; no clear D. The V end was cut by 9 bases, the J end by 1 base, with 15 bases between. CDR3 size: 14 residues. The germline V gene encodes CDR1 LGHNT and CDR2 FRNRAP. CDR3 DNA: TGTGCTAGCCGCCCCCCGGGTGGGAACACTGAAGCTTTCTTT. It translates to CASRPPGGNTEAFF.

The chain couples TRBV5-4 to TRBJ2-3; 8 nucleotides agree with TRBD1. The V and J ends lost 4 bases and 1 base, in that order; junction bases with no gene match: 8. The CDR3 extends over 16 amino acids. Germline assignment: CDR1 SGHNT and CDR2 YYREEE (reference sequence). CDR3 in DNA: TGTGCCAGCAGCCAGCGAAGACAGGGGCGCACAGATACGCAGTATTTT. Encoded protein: CASSQRRQGRTDTQYF.

The chain combines TRBV19 with TRBJ1-5; D is unresolved. V was cut by 3 bases and J by 9 bases, with 12 bases left in between. The CDR3 covers 13 residues. Per germline, CDR1 LNHDA and CDR2 SQIVND (reference sequence). In DNA form, the CDR3 reads TGTGCCAGTAGTATGCGTGGGTCGGGGCCCCAGCATTTT. Its translation: CASSMRGSGPQHF. Full variable domain (outside the CDR3, taken from reference TRBV19 and TRBJ1-5): DGGITQSPKYLFRKEGQNVTLSCEQNLNHDAMYWYRQDPGQGLRLIYYSQIVNDFQKGDIAEGYSVSREKKESFPLTVTSAQKNPTAFYLCASSMRGSGPQHFGDGTRLSIL.

The chain has TRBV6-2 or TRBV6-3 and TRBJ1-5; 7 bases are shared with TRBD1. The CDR3 length is 19 residues. V lost 0 bases, J lost 2 bases, and 13 bases stayed unmatched. The germline V gene has CDR1 MNHEY and CDR2 SVGEGT. CDR3 in DNA: TGTGCCAGCAGTTACTCGAGGGGGCGCCTTCTTCTGGGCAATCAGCCCCAGCATTTT. Amino acids: CASSYSRGRLLLGNQPQHF.

This chain joins TRBV27 and TRBJ2-5; the D gene is possibly TRBD2 (5 bases). Germline V gene sequence: CDR1 MNHEY, CDR2 SMNVEV (reference sequence). The CDR3 contains 14 residues. V dropped 5 bases and J dropped 5 bases, with 15 bases sitting between them. The CDR3 DNA follows: TGTGCCAGCAGTGCGCTTGTATCGGGGGAGACCCAGTACTTC. Translating it yields CASSALVSGETQYF.

The chain combines TRBV11-3 with TRBJ2-7; D possibly corresponds to TRBD2 (5 bases). Germline V lookup: CDR1 SGHNT, CDR2 YENEEA. V was cut by 4 bases and J by 4 bases, with 17 bases left in between. The CDR3 totals 15 residues. In DNA form, the CDR3 reads TGTGCCAGCAGCTCAGGCCTCGGCCCGGGATACGAGCAGTACTTC. Residues: CASSSGLGPGYEQYF. Filled out from reference TRBV11-3 and TRBJ2-7, the complete variable domain reads EAGVVQSPRYKIIEKKQPVAFWCNPISGHNTLYWYLQNLGQGPELLIRYENEEAVDDSQLPKDRFSAERLKGVDSTLKIQPAELGDSAVYLCASSSGLGPGYEQYFGPGTRLTVT.

This clone was seen a few times. The chain recombines TRBV3-1 (or the pseudogene TRBV3-2) with TRBJ2-2; 10 bases fit TRBD2. The germline gives CDR1 LGHDT, CDR2 YNNKEL (reference sequence). V lost 0 bases, J lost 3 bases, and 1 base stayed unmatched. CDR3 length equals 16 residues. DNA for the CDR3: TGTGCCAGCAGCCAAGAAGCGGGAGGGTACACCGGGGAGCTGTTTTTT. Translating gives CASSQEAGGYTGELFF.

The CDR3: CASSGGVFATNEKLFF. CDR3 DNA sequence: TGTGCCAGCAGTGGCGGGGTCTTTGCAACTAATGAAAAACTGTTTTTT. The rearrangement links TRBV6-1 to TRBJ1-4; D is uncertain. Deletions cut 4 bases from V and 0 bases from J, with 12 bases between. Germline V gives CDR1 MNHNS, CDR2 SASEGT. This CDR3 contains 16 residues.

The chain joins TRBV18 to TRBJ1-3; tentatively, D is TRBD1 (6 bases). The V and J ends lost 6 bases and 0 bases respectively, with 9 bases between them. This CDR3 spans 14 amino acids. Germline lookup yields CDR1 KGHSH and CDR2 LQKENI. The CDR3 is CASSDSFSGNTIYF. For the CDR3, the DNA is TGTGCCAGCTCGGACAGCTTCTCTGGAAACACCATATATTTT.